The T cell receptor beta chain described here comes from a study of CXCR3-negative and CXCR3-positive naive CD8 T cells (dated by TCRdb to about 2019). For the wider study: In total, about 140 million TRB reads were obtained, or roughly 1.5 +/- 0.3 million reads per library. The TRBV-TRBJ cluster analysis covered naive subsets from about 5 donors and memory cells from 3 donors. Diversity and physicochemical repertoire analyses covered under twelve donors pooled from two independent experiments.

The reads were generated on a NextSeq 550. The Human TCR Profiling Kit (MiLaboratory) was used to prepare UMI-labeled 5' RACE TRB cDNA libraries. cDNA synthesis used the entire amount of extracted RNA, and PCR amplification then used the entire amount of cDNA produced. Libraries were prepared in parallel with an identical number of PCR cycles. The source study handled its data this way. With a requirement of at least two reads per UMI, MIGEC and MiXCR extracted about 48,000 +/- 9,800 unique UMI-labeled TRB cDNA molecules per library. On average, each library contained 40,000 +/- 10,000 functional in-frame TRB CDR3 nucleotide clonotypes without stop codons. After downsampling to 5000 UMI-labeled TRB molecules per sample, diversity metrics such as normalized Shannon-Wiener and Chao1 were calculated in VDJtools. VDJtools computed clonotype-size-weighted physicochemical properties of the central five CDR3 residues: interaction energy, strength, volume and Kidera factor 4. TCRdb reprocessed the reads, so every CDR3 protein sequence counts as one entry and DNA is not shown. These V and J calls are TCRdb output, not the study's own analysis. Per the sample table, the count is 6,500 to 8,000 distinct CDR3 sequences. 1% to 1.5% of the sample lies in the top ten.

About this clonotype itself: This receptor's antigen is unknown.

Its CDR3 holds 16 amino acids, cysteine through phenylalanine. A DNA sequence was not provided. Based on the germline V gene (reference sequence), the CDR1 and CDR2 sequences are SEHNR and FQNEAQ. Each CD8+ T cell subset was flow-sorted in triplicate, and around 320,000 cells per subset were placed directly into RLT lysis buffer. Naive CD8+ T cells were defined stringently as CD45RO-CCR7+CD27+CD95- to exclude memory contaminants. Peripheral blood mononuclear cells were isolated from buffy coats by standard density gradient centrifugation. A FACSAria III was used to flow-sort naive CD8+ T cells into CXCR3-negative and CXCR3-positive populations. Total RNA was extracted from sorted cells with an RNeasy Mini Kit. Study-wide findings and limitations: Compared with CXCR3-negative naive cells, CXCR3-positive naive cells had TRB CDR3s with higher hydrophobicity (lower Kidera factor 4), lower energy, and higher strength and volume indices. Surface CD5, linked to self-reactivity in mice, was comparable between naive subsets; TCR interaction strength was therefore also inferred from TRB CDR3 physicochemical properties. Within the same donor, TRBV-TRBJ usage looked similar between naive CXCR3-negative and CXCR3-positive cells, but memory cells had distinct patterns. Freshly isolated PBMCs were used for most assays because CXCR3 expression went down partially after cryopreservation. Repertoire diversity was comparably high in both naive subsets but much lower in memory CD8+ T cells.

Specimen: naive CXCR3- CD8+ T cells from blood. The sample's cell subset or site label, decoded: CD45RO-CCR7+CD27+CD95- naive CD8+ T cells lacking CXCR3 (TNR3-). This receptor chain uses TRBV7-9 and TRBJ1-2; TCRdb selects TRBD1, and the lack of DNA leaves this call unchecked. The receptor comes from a human donor in good health. Some clones in this sample may be carry-over from other donors' samples. The CDR3 protein sequence reads: CASSSFSSDTNYGYTF.